A selection of T cell receptor beta chains follows, all from one sample in a study of TIL therapy for anti-PD-1-resistant metastatic lung cancer. Assay: immunoSEQ multiplex PCR; the TCRdb copy retains only in-frame clones and omits some. The sample includes more than 20,000 clones, around 78% seen only once; the top ten take nearly 7.5%. Sequencing was performed on blood, taken at baseline. The receptors derive from a person aged 25 to 79 with non-small cell lung cancer. The CDR3 runs from the conserved cysteine through the conserved F or W. The D gene is left open where the match is weak. Not every row has a clone size; where given, it reads once, few, many or a size class.

.,TRBJ1-1,.,TRBV7-2,CASSLAAANTEAFF,TGTGCCAGCAGCTTAGCGGCTGCAAACACTGAAGCTTTCTTT
TRBD2,TRBJ2-7,.,TRBV7-2,CASSLQASGTYEQYF,TGTGCCAGCAGCTTACAGGCTAGCGGGACCTACGAGCAGTACTTC
.,TRBJ2-3,.,TRBV5-1,CASSYWSRDAPNTDTQYF,TGCGCCAGCAGCTATTGGTCGCGGGATGCACCCAACACAGATACGCAGTATTTT
TRBD1,TRBJ1-2,.,TRBV25-1,CASSGPTGDRGVHYGYTF,TGTGCCAGCAGTGGTCCCACGGGGGACAGGGGCGTTCATTATGGCTACACCTTC
TRBD2,TRBJ2-1,.,TRBV27,CASSPGTRSYNEQFF,TGTGCCAGCAGCCCCGGGACTAGGAGCTACAATGAGCAGTTCTTC
.,TRBJ1-1,few,TRBV28,CASSLLGNTEAFF,TGTGCCAGCAGTTTACTGGGAAACACTGAAGCTTTCTTT
TRBD2,TRBJ2-1,.,TRBV10-3,CAIRGLAGVGSAYNEQFF,TGTGCCATCAGGGGACTAGCGGGAGTAGGGAGCGCCTACAATGAGCAGTTCTTC
.,TRBJ1-1,few,TRBV30,CAWTGEGNTEAFF,TGTGCCTGGACGGGGGAGGGGAACACTGAAGCTTTCTTT
.,TRBJ2-1,few,TRBV29-1,CSVSPGLDEQFF,TGCAGCGTTTCCCCAGGCCTGGATGAGCAGTTCTTC
.,TRBJ2-7,.,TRBV7-8,CASSLARRQLSSYEQYF,TGTGCCAGCAGCTTAGCCCGGCGACAGCTCAGCTCCTACGAGCAGTACTTC
.,TRBJ1-3,.,TRBV14,CASSQVRGSGNTIYF,TGTGCCAGCAGCCAAGTGAGGGGCTCTGGAAACACCATATATTTT
TRBD1,TRBJ1-5,.,TRBV7-2,CASSTGGSGNQPQHF,TGTGCCAGCAGTACAGGGGGATCCGGCAATCAGCCCCAGCATTTT
.,TRBJ2-2,.,TRBV18,CASSTSAGNTGELFF,TGTGCCAGCTCTACCTCCGCTGGAAACACCGGGGAGCTGTTTTTT
TRBD1,TRBJ2-3,.,TRBV12-5,CASGRGDRGSDTQYF,TGTGCTAGTGGTAGGGGGGACAGGGGTTCAGATACGCAGTATTTT
.,TRBJ2-2,.,TRBV4-3,CASSQYRAGELFF,TGCGCCAGCAGCCAATACCGGGCCGGGGAGCTGTTTTTT
TRBD1,TRBJ1-5,.,TRBV5-8,CASSLQGAYSNQPQHF,TGTGCCAGCAGCTTGCAGGGGGCATATAGCAATCAGCCCCAGCATTTT
TRBD1,TRBJ1-2,.,TRBV5-1,CASSYSRDRDGYTF,TGCGCCAGCAGCTATAGCCGGGACAGGGACGGCTACACCTTC
.,TRBJ2-6,few,TRBV18,CASSPAGRAGANVLTF,TGTGCCAGCTCACCAGCGGGGCGCGCAGGGGCCAACGTCCTGACTTTC
.,TRBJ1-5,few,TRBV10-3,CAISELLAESPQHF,TGTGCCATCAGTGAGTTATTGGCGGAATCGCCCCAGCATTTT
TRBD1,TRBJ1-2,few,TRBV9,CASSPPGGNYGYTF,TGTGCCAGCAGCCCTCCAGGGGGTAACTATGGCTACACCTTC
.,TRBJ2-7,.,TRBV27,CASSPTATYEQYF,TGTGCCAGCAGCCCGACAGCAACCTACGAGCAGTACTTC
TRBD1,TRBJ2-7,.,TRBV7-8,CASSLEDRGRYF,TGTGCCAGCAGCTTAGAGGACAGGGGAAGGTACTTC
.,TRBJ1-2,few,TRBV9,CASSVEGVGHYTF,TGTGCCAGCAGCGTAGAGGGTGTGGGCCACTACACCTTC
.,TRBJ2-7,.,TRBV6-1,CASSAYRDTPYEQYF,TGTGCCAGCAGTGCTTATCGGGACACTCCCTACGAGCAGTACTTC
TRBD1,TRBJ1-6,.,TRBV2,CASAVGQGNSPLHF,TGTGCCAGCGCGGTCGGACAGGGAAATTCACCCCTCCACTTT
TRBD2,TRBJ2-1,.,TRBV19,CASSISASGYNEQFF,TGTGCCAGTAGTATTTCTGCTAGCGGATACAATGAGCAGTTCTTC
.,TRBJ1-1,.,TRBV15,CATSPPGSNTEAFF,TGTGCCACCAGCCCCCCCGGCTCGAACACTGAAGCTTTCTTT
TRBD1,TRBJ1-1,.,TRBV5-1,CASSLEGQGRTEAFF,TGCGCCAGCAGCTTGGAGGGACAGGGTCGCACTGAAGCTTTCTTT
TRBD1,TRBJ1-1,.,TRBV7-6,CASSSLPGQGASEAFF,TGTGCCAGCAGCTCGCTGCCGGGACAGGGGGCTTCTGAAGCTTTCTTT
TRBD1,TRBJ1-3,.,TRBV5-1,CASSLGDRSSGNTIYF,TGCGCCAGCAGCTTGGGGGACAGGAGCTCTGGAAACACCATATATTTT
.,TRBJ2-2,.,TRBV6-4,CASSDKQHTGELFF,TGTGCCAGCAGTGACAAGCAGCACACCGGGGAGCTGTTTTTT
TRBD1,TRBJ1-1,.,TRBV19,CASRTGTGSVDTEAFF,TGTGCCAGTAGAACCGGGACAGGGTCGGTGGACACTGAAGCTTTCTTT
.,TRBJ2-7,.,TRBV2,CASSEKRTLSYEQYF,TGTGCCAGCAGTGAAAAGCGGACCCTCTCCTACGAGCAGTACTTC
TRBD1,TRBJ1-6,.,TRBV2,CASRDRGRKGSPLHF,TGTGCCAGCCGGGACAGGGGGCGAAAAGGATCACCCCTCCACTTT
.,TRBJ1-2,few,TRBV7-2,CASSGLIDYGYTF,TGTGCCAGCAGCGGACTAATCGACTATGGCTACACCTTC
.,TRBJ2-6,.,TRBV6-5,CASSYFQGSGANVLTF,TGTGCCAGCAGTTACTTCCAGGGATCTGGGGCCAACGTCCTGACTTTC
.,TRBJ1-1,.,TRBV6-5,CASSYFDRKAEAFF,TGTGCCAGCAGTTACTTCGACAGGAAAGCTGAAGCTTTCTTT
.,TRBJ2-7,.,TRBV28,CATYDSTGTYEQYF,TGTGCCACCTATGATTCGACAGGAACCTACGAGCAGTACTTC
.,TRBJ2-4,medium-sized,TRBV14,CASSQALAKNIQYF,TGTGCCAGCAGCCAGGCTTTAGCCAAAAACATTCAGTACTTC
.,TRBJ2-7,.,TRBV5-8,CASSLRQRSSYEQYF,TGTGCCAGCAGCTTACGACAGCGGAGCTCCTACGAGCAGTACTTC
.,TRBJ2-2,.,TRBV4-3,CASSQDDGPNTGELFF,TGCGCCAGCAGCCAAGATGACGGGCCCAACACCGGGGAGCTGTTTTTT
.,TRBJ1-5,.,TRBV7-9,CASSLSGGGQPQHF,TGTGCCAGCAGCTTATCGGGGGGAGGACAGCCCCAGCATTTT
.,TRBJ2-5,.,TRBV9,CASSVYRAGEETQYF,TGTGCCAGCAGCGTATACAGGGCAGGGGAAGAGACCCAGTACTTC
.,TRBJ1-5,.,TRBV5-6,CASSRIQGSNQPQHF,TGTGCCAGCAGCAGAATTCAGGGTAGCAATCAGCCCCAGCATTTT
TRBD1,TRBJ1-4,.,TRBV4-3,CASSQGVGGQGNEKLFF,TGCGCCAGCAGCCAAGGGGTAGGGGGACAGGGTAATGAAAAACTGTTTTTT
TRBD1,TRBJ2-7,once,TRBV29-1,CSVLKLKTGWYEQYF,TGCAGCGTCCTCAAACTAAAGACAGGGTGGTACGAGCAGTACTTC
TRBD2,TRBJ2-6,.,TRBV5-4,CASSPDGGAGANVLTF,TGTGCCAGCAGCCCAGATGGGGGGGCTGGGGCCAACGTCCTGACTTTC
.,TRBJ1-2,.,TRBV7-9,CASSKSRVYNYGYTF,TGTGCCAGCAGCAAATCGAGGGTGTACAACTATGGCTACACCTTC
.,TRBJ2-2,once,TRBV28,CASFGLNTGELFF,TGTGCCAGCTTCGGCCTGAACACCGGGGAGCTGTTTTTT
.,TRBJ2-5,.,TRBV18,CASSPGHGRHQETQYF,TGTGCCAGCTCACCAGGACATGGACGGCACCAAGAGACCCAGTACTTC
.,TRBJ2-5,.,TRBV5-1,CASSSFPGAKGNQYF,TGCGCCAGCAGCTCCTTCCCGGGAGCTAAGGGGAACCAGTACTTC